The sequence of this TCR beta chain was determined in a study of read filtering for tumor transcriptome and immune sequencing. Study-wide findings and caveats: In IR-seq, single-read clonotypes were roughly 80% of clonotypes but roughly 3.5% of reads.

This clonotype is labeled as medium-sized. The antigen remains undetermined. Molecular barcoded adaptors covering alpha/delta and beta/gamma chains were used on approximately 400 ng RNA. Each CDR3 protein gets one entry after TCRdb re-called the reads with MiXCR. The sample yields over 25,000 distinct CDR3 sequences, around 15% seen once. V gave up 4 bases and J gave up 6 bases, with 13 bases separating them. The CDR3 covers 13 residues. Germline loops: CDR1 GTSNPN, CDR2 SVGIG (reference sequence). The J gene is TRBJ2-1, the V gene TRBV30; D is unclear. This TCR was sampled from a donor at least 40 years old with multiple myeloma. Input material: a population of CD138-negative cells sorted from bone marrow. The CDR3 loop reads CAWNLVVANEQFF. The CDR3 nucleotides read TGTGCCTGGAATTTGGTAGTAGCCAATGAGCAGTTCTTC.